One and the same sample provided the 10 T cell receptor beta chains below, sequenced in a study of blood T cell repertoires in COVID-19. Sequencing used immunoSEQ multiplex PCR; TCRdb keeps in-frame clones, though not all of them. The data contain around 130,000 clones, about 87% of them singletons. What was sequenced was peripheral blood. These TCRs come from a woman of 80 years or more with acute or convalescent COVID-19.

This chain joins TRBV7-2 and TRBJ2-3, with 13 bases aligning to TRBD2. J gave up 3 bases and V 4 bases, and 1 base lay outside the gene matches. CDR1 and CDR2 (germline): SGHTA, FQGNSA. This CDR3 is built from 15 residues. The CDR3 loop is CASSSGLAGTDTQYF. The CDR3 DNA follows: TGTGCCAGCAGCTCGGGACTAGCGGGAACAGATACGCAGTATTTT.

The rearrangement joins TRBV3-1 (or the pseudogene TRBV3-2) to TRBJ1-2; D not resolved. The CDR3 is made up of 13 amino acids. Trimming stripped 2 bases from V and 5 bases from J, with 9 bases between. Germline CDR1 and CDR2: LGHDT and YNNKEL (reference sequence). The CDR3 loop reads CASSQSWEYGYTF. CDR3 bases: TGTGCCAGCAGCCAATCCTGGGAGTATGGCTACACCTTC.

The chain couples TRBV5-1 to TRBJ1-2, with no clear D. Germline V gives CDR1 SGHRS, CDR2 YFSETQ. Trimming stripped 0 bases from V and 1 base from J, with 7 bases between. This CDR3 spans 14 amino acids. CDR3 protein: CASSLATINYGYTF. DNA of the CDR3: TGCGCCAGCAGCTTGGCGACTATTAACTATGGCTACACCTTC.

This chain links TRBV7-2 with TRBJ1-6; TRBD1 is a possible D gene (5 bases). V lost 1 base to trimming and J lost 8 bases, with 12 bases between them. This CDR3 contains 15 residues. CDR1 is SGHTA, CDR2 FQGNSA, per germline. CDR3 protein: CASSLDWGEYSPLHF. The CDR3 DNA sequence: TGTGCCAGCAGCTTAGACTGGGGGGAATATTCACCCCTCCACTTT. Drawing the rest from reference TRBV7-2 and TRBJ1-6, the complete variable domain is GAGVSQSPSNKVTEKGKDVELRCDPISGHTALYWYRQSLGQGLEFLIYFQGNSAPDKSGLPSDRFSAERTGGSVSTLTIQRTQQEDSAVYLCASSLDWGEYSPLHFGNGTRLTVT.

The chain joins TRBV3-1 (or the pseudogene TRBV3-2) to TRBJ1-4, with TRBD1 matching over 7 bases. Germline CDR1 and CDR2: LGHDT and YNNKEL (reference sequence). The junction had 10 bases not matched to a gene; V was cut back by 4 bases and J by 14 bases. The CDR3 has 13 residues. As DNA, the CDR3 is TGTGCCAGCAGCCCCCGACAGGGCCTTGGCCTGTTTTTT. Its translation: CASSPRQGLGLFF.

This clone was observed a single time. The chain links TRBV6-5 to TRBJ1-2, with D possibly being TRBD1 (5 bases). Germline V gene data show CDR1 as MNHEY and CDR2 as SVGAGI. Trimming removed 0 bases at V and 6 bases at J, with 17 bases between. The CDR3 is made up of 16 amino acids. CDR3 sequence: CASSYSLKPRADGYTF. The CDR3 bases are TGTGCCAGCAGTTACTCCCTTAAACCCAGGGCCGATGGCTACACCTTC.

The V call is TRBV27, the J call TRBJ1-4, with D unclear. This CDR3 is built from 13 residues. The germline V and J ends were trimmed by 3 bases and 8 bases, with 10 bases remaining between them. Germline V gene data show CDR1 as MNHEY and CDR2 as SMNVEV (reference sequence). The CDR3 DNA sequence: TGTGCCAGCAGTTTTGGGTACGGGGAAAAACTGTTTTTT. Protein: CASSFGYGEKLFF.

CDR3 DNA sequence: TGTGCCAGCAGTAGACAGGGACGCAATCAGCCCCAGCATTTT. It yields the protein CASSRQGRNQPQHF. V is TRBV2 and J is TRBJ1-5; TRBD1 matches at 7 bases. CDR3 size: 14 residues. The V gene's germline CDR1 is SNHLY and CDR2 FYNNEI. The V segment lost 5 bases and the J segment 2 bases; nucleotides outside the gene matches: 3.

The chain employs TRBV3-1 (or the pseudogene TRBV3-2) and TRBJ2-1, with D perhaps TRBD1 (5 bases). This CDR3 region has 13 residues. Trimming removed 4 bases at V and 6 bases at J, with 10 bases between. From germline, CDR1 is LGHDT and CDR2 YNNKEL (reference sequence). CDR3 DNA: TGTGCCAGCAGCCGGCTAGGGGTCAATGAGCAGTTCTTC. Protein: CASSRLGVNEQFF.

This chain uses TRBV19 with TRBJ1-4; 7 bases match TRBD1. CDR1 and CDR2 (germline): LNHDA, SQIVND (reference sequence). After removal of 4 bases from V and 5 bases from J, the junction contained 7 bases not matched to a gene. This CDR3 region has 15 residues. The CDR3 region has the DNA TGTGCCAGTAGTAGATGGGACAGCCTAAATGAAAAACTGTTTTTT. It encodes CASSRWDSLNEKLFF.